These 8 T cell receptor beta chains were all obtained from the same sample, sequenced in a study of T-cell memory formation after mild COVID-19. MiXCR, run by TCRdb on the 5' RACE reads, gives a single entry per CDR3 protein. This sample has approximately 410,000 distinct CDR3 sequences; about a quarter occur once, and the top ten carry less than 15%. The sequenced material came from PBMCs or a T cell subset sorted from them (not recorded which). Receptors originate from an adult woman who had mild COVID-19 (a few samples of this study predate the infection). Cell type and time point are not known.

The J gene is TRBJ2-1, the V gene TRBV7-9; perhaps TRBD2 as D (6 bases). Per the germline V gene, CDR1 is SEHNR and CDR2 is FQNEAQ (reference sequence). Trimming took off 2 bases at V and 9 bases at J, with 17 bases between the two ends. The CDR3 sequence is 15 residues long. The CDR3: CASSLLVSGTGEQFF. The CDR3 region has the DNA TGTGCCAGCAGCTTACTGGTTTCAGGGACTGGTGAGCAGTTCTTC.

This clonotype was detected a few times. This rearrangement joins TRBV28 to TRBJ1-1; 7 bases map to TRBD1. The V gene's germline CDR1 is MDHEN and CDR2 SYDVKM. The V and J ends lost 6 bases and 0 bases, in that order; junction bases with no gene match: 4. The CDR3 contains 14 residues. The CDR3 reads CASSYRGVNTEAFF. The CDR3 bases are TGTGCCAGCAGCTACAGGGGTGTGAACACTGAAGCTTTCTTT.

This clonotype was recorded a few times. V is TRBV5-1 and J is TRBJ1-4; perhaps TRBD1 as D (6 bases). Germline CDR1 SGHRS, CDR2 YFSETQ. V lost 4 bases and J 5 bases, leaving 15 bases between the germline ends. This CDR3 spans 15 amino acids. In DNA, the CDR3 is TGCGCCAGCAGCGGAACCGGGACAAGGAATGAAAAACTGTTTTTT. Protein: CASSGTGTRNEKLFF.

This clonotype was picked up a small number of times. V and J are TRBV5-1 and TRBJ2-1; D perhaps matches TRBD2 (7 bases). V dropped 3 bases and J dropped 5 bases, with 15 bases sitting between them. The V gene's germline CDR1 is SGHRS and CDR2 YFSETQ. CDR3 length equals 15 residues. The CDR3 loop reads CASSSTWGGHNEQFF. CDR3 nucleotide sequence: TGCGCCAGCAGCTCTACGTGGGGGGGCCACAATGAGCAGTTCTTC.

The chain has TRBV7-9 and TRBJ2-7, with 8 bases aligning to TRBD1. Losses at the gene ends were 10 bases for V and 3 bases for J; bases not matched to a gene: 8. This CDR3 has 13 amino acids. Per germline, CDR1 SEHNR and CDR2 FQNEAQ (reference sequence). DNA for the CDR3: TGTGCCACCGCCGGGACAGGAGACTACGAGCAGTACTTC. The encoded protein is CATAGTGDYEQYF.

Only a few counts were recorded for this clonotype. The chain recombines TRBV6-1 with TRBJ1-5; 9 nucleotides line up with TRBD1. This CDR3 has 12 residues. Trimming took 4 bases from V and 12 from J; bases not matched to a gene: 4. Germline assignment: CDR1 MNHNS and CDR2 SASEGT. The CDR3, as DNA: TGTGCCAGCAGTGGTTACAGGGGGCTCCAGCATTTT. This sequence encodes CASSGYRGLQHF.

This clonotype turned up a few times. CDR3 sequence: CASKSGTGDNEQFF. In DNA, the CDR3 is TGTGCCAGCAAATCCGGGACAGGGGACAATGAGCAGTTCTTC. This chain links TRBV5-6 with TRBJ2-1; 10 bases match TRBD1. The CDR3 is made up of 14 amino acids. Looked up from germline, CDR1 is SGHDT and CDR2 is YYEEEE. Losses at the gene ends were 6 bases for V and 5 bases for J; bases not matched to a gene: 5.

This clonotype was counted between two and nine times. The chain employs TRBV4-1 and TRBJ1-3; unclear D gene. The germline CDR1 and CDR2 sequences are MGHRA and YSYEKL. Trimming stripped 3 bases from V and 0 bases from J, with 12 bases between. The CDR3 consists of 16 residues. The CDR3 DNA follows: TGCGCCAGCAGCCATTTAGGACGGAGCTCTGGAAACACCATATATTTT. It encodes CASSHLGRSSGNTIYF.